These 6 T cell receptor beta chains share one sample of origin, sequenced in a study of technical replicates of blood from several donors. This table comes from immunoSEQ multiplex PCR, and its TCRdb copy is limited to in-frame clones, with some not included. The sample contains some 70,000 clones, around 97% of which appear only once. The sequencing input was T cells isolated from PBMCs. The source is a human donor in good health.

The chain uses TRBV19 and TRBJ2-7; D gene uncertain. The CDR3 contains 14 residues. In germline, CDR1 is LNHDA, CDR2 SQIVND (reference sequence). Trimming shortened V by 5 bases and J by 0 bases, and 11 bases separated the two germline ends. The chain's CDR3 is CASSYRSSSYEQYF. CDR3 nucleotides: TGTGCCAGTAGTTACCGTTCGAGCTCCTACGAGCAGTACTTC.

This clone has just one count. This chain links TRBV7-9 with TRBJ1-6; D might be TRBD1 (5 bases). CDR1 and CDR2 from the germline V gene are SEHNR and FQNEAQ (reference sequence). The CDR3 has 14 residues. V was clipped by 2 bases and J by 13 bases, with 15 bases between them. CDR3 protein: CASSLYGREVPLHF. The DNA of the CDR3 is TGTGCCAGCAGCTTATACGGCAGGGAGGTCCCCCTCCACTTT.

The V gene is TRBV6-5, the J gene TRBJ2-1, with 11 bases identical to TRBD2. The J segment lost 8 bases and the V segment lost 4 bases, leaving 7 bases of the junction unmatched. CDR3 size: 15 residues. Germline V CDR1 and CDR2: MNHEY, SVGAGI. CDR3 protein: CASSLAGGGSHEQFF. The CDR3 bases are TGTGCCAGCAGTTTAGCGGGAGGGGGGTCCCATGAGCAGTTCTTC.

For the CDR3, the DNA is TGTGCCAGTAGTGGGGGGATGGCCCAGCATTTT. It translates to CASSGGMAQHF. The chain recombines TRBV19 with TRBJ1-5; D is possibly TRBD1 (5 bases). The V gene lost 5 bases and the J gene lost 11 bases, with 10 bases spanning the gap. The CDR3 sequence is 11 residues long. CDR1 and CDR2 from the germline V gene are LNHDA and SQIVND (reference sequence).

The V and J genes are TRBV5-1 and TRBJ2-5; TRBD1 matches at 11 bases. V shed 4 bases, J shed 5 bases, and the junction held 16 bases outside the gene matches. Germline V gene sequence: CDR1 SGHRS, CDR2 YFSETQ. This CDR3 contains 18 residues. The CDR3 loop reads CASSQRTGGTNLLETQYF. The CDR3 nucleotides are TGCGCCAGCAGCCAAAGGACAGGGGGCACGAATTTGTTGGAGACCCAGTACTTC.

This chain connects TRBV19 to TRBJ2-7, with 7 bases identical to TRBD2. The V gene end was trimmed by 4 bases and the J gene end by 2 bases; junction bases not matched to a gene: 8. This CDR3 is built from 15 residues. Germline V gives CDR1 LNHDA, CDR2 SQIVND (reference sequence). The CDR3 here is CASSKGAGNAYEQYF. The CDR3, as DNA: TGTGCCAGTAGTAAAGGAGCGGGAAATGCCTACGAGCAGTACTTC.